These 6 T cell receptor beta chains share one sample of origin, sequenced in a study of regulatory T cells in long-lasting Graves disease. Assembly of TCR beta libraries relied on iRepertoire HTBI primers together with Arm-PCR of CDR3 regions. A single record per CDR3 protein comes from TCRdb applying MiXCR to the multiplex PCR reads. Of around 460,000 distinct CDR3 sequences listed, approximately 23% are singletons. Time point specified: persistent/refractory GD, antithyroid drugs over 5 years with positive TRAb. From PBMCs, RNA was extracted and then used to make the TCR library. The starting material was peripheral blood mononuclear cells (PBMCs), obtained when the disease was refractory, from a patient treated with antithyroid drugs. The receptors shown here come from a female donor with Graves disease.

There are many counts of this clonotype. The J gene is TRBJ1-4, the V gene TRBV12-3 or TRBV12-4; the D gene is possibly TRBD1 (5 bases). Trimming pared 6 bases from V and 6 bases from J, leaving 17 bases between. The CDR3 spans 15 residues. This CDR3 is CASSRLRGVDEKLFF. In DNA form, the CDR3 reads TGTGCCAGCAGCCGCCTACGGGGGGTCGATGAAAAACTGTTTTTT.

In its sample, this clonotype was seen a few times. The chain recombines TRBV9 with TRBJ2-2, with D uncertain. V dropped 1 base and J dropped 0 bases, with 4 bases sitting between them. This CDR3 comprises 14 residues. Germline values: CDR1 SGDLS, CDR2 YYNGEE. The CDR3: CASSVPSNTGELFF. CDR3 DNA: TGTGCCAGCAGCGTACCGTCGAACACCGGGGAGCTGTTTTTT.

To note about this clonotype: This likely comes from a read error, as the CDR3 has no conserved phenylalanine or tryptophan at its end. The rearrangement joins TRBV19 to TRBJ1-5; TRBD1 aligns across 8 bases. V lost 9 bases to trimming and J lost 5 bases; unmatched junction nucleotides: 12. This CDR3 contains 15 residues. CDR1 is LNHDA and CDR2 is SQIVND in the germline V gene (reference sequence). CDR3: CASSSGGQGYQPQHL. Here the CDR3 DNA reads TGTGCCAGCTCCTCCGGTGGACAGGGATATCAGCCCCAGCATCTT.

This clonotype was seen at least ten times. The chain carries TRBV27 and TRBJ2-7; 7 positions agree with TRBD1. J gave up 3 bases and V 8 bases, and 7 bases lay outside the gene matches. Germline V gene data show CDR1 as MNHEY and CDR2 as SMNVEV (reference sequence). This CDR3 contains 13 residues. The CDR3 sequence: CASGPQGNYEQYF. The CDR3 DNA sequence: TGTGCCAGCGGCCCACAGGGGAACTACGAGCAGTACTTC.

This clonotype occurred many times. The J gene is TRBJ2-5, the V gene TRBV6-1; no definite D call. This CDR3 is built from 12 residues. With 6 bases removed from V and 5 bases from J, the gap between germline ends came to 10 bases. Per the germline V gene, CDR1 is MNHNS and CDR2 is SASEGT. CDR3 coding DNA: TGTGCCAGCAGCCTCCTTCCCGAGACCCAGTACTTC. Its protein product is CASSLLPETQYF.

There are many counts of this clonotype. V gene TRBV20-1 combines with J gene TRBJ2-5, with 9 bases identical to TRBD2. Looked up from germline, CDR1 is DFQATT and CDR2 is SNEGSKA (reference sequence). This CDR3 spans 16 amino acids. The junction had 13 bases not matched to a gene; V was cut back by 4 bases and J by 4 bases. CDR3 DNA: TGCAGTGCTAACCCCCCCCTAGCGGGGTTGGCAGAGACCCAGTACTTC. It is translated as CSANPPLAGLAETQYF.